This TCR beta chain was recovered during a study of CD8 T cell repertoires and HIV-1 epitope variants. Overall study: Each of Twenty-five Gag and Nef epitope peptides stimulated a separate culture. Controls were a CMV, EBV and flu pool, Ebola AY9, and no peptide. An uncultured baseline aliquot held 1M T cells.

TCR beta CDR3 was sequenced at survey depth on immunoSEQ. This table comes from immunoSEQ multiplex PCR, and its TCRdb copy is limited to in-frame clones, with some not included. The profile shows about 95,000 clones, roughly 80% of them singletons. This clone appeared a single time. The CDR3 covers 19 residues. The V gene end was trimmed by 0 bases and the J gene end by 3 bases; junction bases not matched to a gene: 13. CDR1 is LGHNT, CDR2 FRNRAP, per germline. The TCR originated in a male donor with HIV. This rearrangement joins TRBV12-5 to TRBJ1-2; TRBD1 aligns across 10 bases. The sample consisted of uncultured baseline CD8+ T cells from peripheral blood mononuclear cells (PBMCs). CDR3 loop: CASGLVRGQGDILDYGYTF. The CDR3 DNA is TGTGCTAGTGGTTTGGTACGAGGACAGGGGGATATCCTTGACTATGGCTACACCTTC.